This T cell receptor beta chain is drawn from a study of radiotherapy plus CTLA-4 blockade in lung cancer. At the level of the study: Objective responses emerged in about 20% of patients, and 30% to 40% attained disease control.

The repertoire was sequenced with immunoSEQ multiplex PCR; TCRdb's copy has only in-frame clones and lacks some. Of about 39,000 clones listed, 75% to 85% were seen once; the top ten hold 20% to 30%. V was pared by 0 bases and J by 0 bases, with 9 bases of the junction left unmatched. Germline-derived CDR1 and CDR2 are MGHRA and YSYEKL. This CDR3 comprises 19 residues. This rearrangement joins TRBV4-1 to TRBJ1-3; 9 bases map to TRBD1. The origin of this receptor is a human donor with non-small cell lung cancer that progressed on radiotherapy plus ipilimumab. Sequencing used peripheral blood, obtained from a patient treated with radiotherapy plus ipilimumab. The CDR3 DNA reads TGCGCCAGCAGCCAAGATTGGAGGACAGGGGCGTTCTCTGGAAACACCATATATTTT. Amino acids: CASSQDWRTGAFSGNTIYF.